The entry that follows covers one TCR beta chain sequence. Its antigen is unidentified. When sampled, the donors appeared nominally healthy, though they likely had unrecorded immune exposures. The record originates from a study of cytomegalovirus exposure and HLA in healthy donors. Regarding the study as a whole: The investigators catalogued 150 or so TCR beta chains as cytomegalovirus-associated. Most TCRs appeared rarely, but some public TCRs recurred in many donors.

PCR employed 60 Vbeta and 13 Jbeta primers. Clones were read by immunoSEQ multiplex PCR, and TCRdb kept only the in-frame ones, dropping some. The sample lists tens of thousands of clones, roughly 77% occurring once. This TCR was recovered from a woman in her forties in good health and CMV-seropositive. The sample taken for sequencing was PBMCs.

The CDR3 DNA is TGTGCCAGCAGTTACTGGGGCCTTCATGGCTACACCTTC. As protein: CASSYWGLHGYTF. This rearrangement joins TRBV6-5 to TRBJ1-2; D perhaps matches TRBD1 (5 bases). The CDR3 has 13 residues. Looked up from germline, CDR1 is MNHEY and CDR2 is SVGAGI. Trimming removed 1 base from V and 6 bases from J, with 9 bases in between.